A selection of T cell receptor beta chains follows, all from one sample in a study of T cells after yellow fever vaccination. TCRdb reanalysed the 5' RACE reads using MiXCR and keeps one entry per CDR3 protein. The sample holds some 300,000 distinct CDR3 sequences, approximately 10% seen once. This specimen was CD4+ T cells sorted from PBMCs, taken 5 days after the yellow fever booster vaccination. The receptors come from a man in his late teens or twenties who received the YFV17D yellow fever vaccine. CDR3s include the opening cysteine and the closing phenylalanine or tryptophan. A D gene is named only where the DNA matches it firmly. Clone size, where shown, is once, few, many, or a class for clones that have expanded.

>TRBJ2-3|-|TRBV20-1|TRBD2
TGCAGTGCCAATATAGCGGGGGCAGATACGCAGTATTTT
CSANIAGADTQYF
>TRBJ1-2|few|TRBV10-3|-
TGTGCCATCCAGAACGGGGGCAGTTCCGGTGGCTACACCTTC
CAIQNGGSSGGYTF
>TRBJ2-5|few|TRBV7-2|-
TGTGCCAGCAGGGGGGCGGGGGAAGAGACCCAGTACTTC
CASRGAGEETQYF
>TRBJ2-1|few|TRBV2|TRBD2
TGTGCCAGCAGTGTGGCTAGCGGGGGGGCTAATGAGCAGTTCTTC
CASSVASGGANEQFF
>TRBJ1-6|few|TRBV7-2|-
TGTGCCAGCAGCTTGGGGGGTAGCGGAGCGGAATCACCCCTCCACTTT
CASSLGGSGAESPLHF
>TRBJ2-3|-|TRBV7-6|-
TGTGCCAGCAGCTTCACACTAGCTATAGATACGCAGTATTTT
CASSFTLAIDTQYF
>TRBJ1-1|few|TRBV19|-
TGTGCCAGTAGTCCCCGGTTGTTGACTGAAGCTTTCTTT
CASSPRLLTEAFF
>TRBJ2-1|few|TRBV6-5|TRBD2
TGTGCCAGCACCCCCCCGGGGGGGAATGGCAATGAGCAGTTCTTC
CASTPPGGNGNEQFF
>TRBJ1-5|-|TRBV6-5|-
TGTGCCAGCAGAGGTACCGGGTCCCCTAGCAATCAGCCCCAGCATTTT
CASRGTGSPSNQPQHF
>TRBJ1-6|many|TRBV10-3|-
TGTGCCATCAGTGAGGCAGGAACAGGGCGTCGGTTGAATTCACCCCTCCACTTT
CAISEAGTGRRLNSPLHF
>TRBJ2-6|-|TRBV11-2|-
TGTGCCAGCAGCTTAGTAATCGCCCCTGGGGCCAACGTCCTGACTTTC
CASSLVIAPGANVLTF
>TRBJ1-1|many|TRBV20-1|-
TGCAGTGCTCCACCTGCGGGGTACGCTGAAGCTTTCTTT
CSAPPAGYAEAFF
>TRBJ2-5|-|TRBV11-1|-
TGTGCCAGCCGTGGAGCCCACCTGATCGGAGAGACCCAGTACTTC
CASRGAHLIGETQYF
>TRBJ2-1|-|TRBV28|-
TGTGCCGGGGGCACCACAGGCCATGGGTACAATGAGCAGTTCTTC
CAGGTTGHGYNEQFF
>TRBJ2-2|-|TRBV7-2|-
TGTGCCAGCAGCTTAGGTCTTACTAGCGGGGAGCTGTTTTTT
CASSLGLTSGELFF
>TRBJ1-1|many|TRBV5-6|-
TGTGCCAGCAGCCCTTGGCCGGCAGGGCAGACTTTCGAAGCTTTCTTT
CASSPWPAGQTFEAFF
>TRBJ2-2|-|TRBV4-2|-
TGTGCCAGCAGCCAGGGTCCGGGACAGAACACCGGGGAGCTGTTTTTT
CASSQGPGQNTGELFF
>TRBJ2-7|many|TRBV27|-
TGTGCCAGCAGTCCCTTTCGAGCAGCCTACGAGCAGTACTTC
CASSPFRAAYEQYF
>TRBJ2-2|-|TRBV24-1|-
TGTGCCATACACAGCCAGAACACCGGGGAGCTGTTTTTT
CAIHSQNTGELFF
>TRBJ2-1|many|TRBV6-2/TRBV6-3|TRBD2
TGTGCCAGCAAGGATAGTAAACTAGCGGGGGCCTCCTACAATGAGCAGTTCTTC
CASKDSKLAGASYNEQFF
>TRBJ2-7|many|TRBV20-1|-
TGCAGTGCTCCCACCGGGACCTCAACCTACGAGCAGTACTTC
CSAPTGTSTYEQYF
>TRBJ1-1|-|TRBV24-1|TRBD1
TGTGCCACCAGTGTAGGGACAGGGACTGAAGCTTTCTTT
CATSVGTGTEAFF
>TRBJ1-5|-|TRBV18|-
TGTGCCAGCTCACCAAGAGAAGGGCGAAATCAGCCCCAGCATTTT
CASSPREGRNQPQHF
>TRBJ1-1|-|TRBV7-9|-
TGTGCCAGCACAGCCCAAACCCAGGGTGAAGCTTTCTTT
CASTAQTQGEAFF
>TRBJ2-2|few|TRBV5-4|-
TGTGCCAGCAGCCGAAGGGGGGAGCTGTTTTTT
CASSRRGELFF
>TRBJ2-1|few|TRBV27|-
TGTGCCAGCAGTTATGGCACTAGCAGCAATGAGCAGTTCTTC
CASSYGTSSNEQFF
>TRBJ2-6|many|TRBV5-1|-
TGCGCCAGCAGTGGACAGACCTCTGGGGCCAACGTCCTGACTTTC
CASSGQTSGANVLTF
>TRBJ2-3|many|TRBV2|-
TGTGCCAGCAGTGAAGATCGGGGAGATACGCAGTATTTT
CASSEDRGDTQYF
>TRBJ1-1|few|TRBV12-3/TRBV12-4|TRBD1
TGTGCCAGTAGGGACAGGGAGGGAACTGAAGCTTTCTTT
CASRDREGTEAFF
>TRBJ1-5|-|TRBV29-1|-
TGCAGCGTTGCCGAACAGGGTGGCAATCAGCCCCAGCATTTT
CSVAEQGGNQPQHF
>TRBJ2-6|many|TRBV28|-
TGTGCCAGCAGGTCCCAGTTTATAGGGGCCAACGTCCTGACTTTC
CASRSQFIGANVLTF
>TRBJ2-7|few|TRBV4-2|-
TGTGCCAGCAGCCAAGTCACCACGACGGGGGAGCAGTACTTC
CASSQVTTTGEQYF
>TRBJ1-5|many|TRBV7-2|-
TGTGCCAGCAGCTCGGGAAAAGAACAGCCCCAGCATTTT
CASSSGKEQPQHF
>TRBJ1-6|few|TRBV4-1|-
TGCGTCAGCAGCCAGAACGGGAATTCTTATAATTCACCCCTCCACTTT
CVSSQNGNSYNSPLHF
>TRBJ2-3|few|TRBV19|-
TGTGCCAGTAGTATGGGAAGTTTTTCAGATACGCAGTATTTT
CASSMGSFSDTQYF